The 30 T cell receptor beta chains given below trace back to one sample, sequenced in a study of Graves' ophthalmopathy and Graves' hyperthyroidism. Using RNA transcripts, the TCR beta CDR3 regions were amplified. After a first-round RT-PCR with HTBI primers, a second-round multiplex PCR was run. Each CDR3 protein gets one entry after TCRdb re-called the multiplex PCR reads with MiXCR. The repertoire consists of around 1,000,000 distinct CDR3 sequences, with about 40% occurring once and the leading ten covering 8.5% to 14%. Material for sequencing was peripheral blood or thyroid tissue (not recorded which). Receptors originate from an adult man with Graves' hyperthyroidism.

This clonotype was recorded a few times. One base away lies a much larger clone, so this may be a sequencing read error. The chain uses TRBV15 and TRBJ1-5, with D unresolved. This CDR3 region has 14 residues. V lost 3 bases and J 5 bases, leaving 11 bases between the germline ends. Germline V lookup: CDR1 LNHNV, CDR2 YYDKDF (reference sequence). DNA for the CDR3: TGTGCCACCAGCAGGGAACGGAGGGATCAGCCCCAGCATTTT. Its protein product is CATSRERRDQPQHF. The full variable domain, in which reference TRBV15 and TRBJ1-5 provide the parts outside the CDR3, is DAMVIQNPRYQVTQFGKPVTLSCSQTLNHNVMYWYQQKSSQAPKLLFHYYDKDFNNEADTPDNFQSRRPNTSFCFLDIRSPGLGDTAMYLCATSRERRDQPQHFGDGTRLSIL.

The chain employs TRBV5-1 and TRBJ2-7, with TRBD1 identical over 9 bases. This CDR3 is built from 15 residues. The ends lost 7 bases at V and 5 bases at J; junction bases unmatched: 13. CDR1 is SGHRS, CDR2 YFSETQ, per germline. In nucleotides, the CDR3 is TGCGCCAGCCGGCAACCCGGGACAGGGTACCACGAGCAGTACTTC. Translated: CASRQPGTGYHEQYF.

This clonotype was recorded at least ten times. This chain links TRBV20-1 with TRBJ1-5; unclear D gene. With 3 bases removed from V and 4 bases from J, the gap between germline ends came to 7 bases. Germline V CDR1 and CDR2: DFQATT, SNEGSKA (reference sequence). The CDR3 is made up of 12 amino acids. The CDR3 DNA sequence: TGCAGTGCTAGTGACGGAAATCAGCCCCAGCATTTT. This gives the protein CSASDGNQPQHF.

The chain recombines TRBV7-9 with TRBJ1-2, with D uncertain. The CDR3 has 14 residues. Germline CDR1 reads SEHNR; CDR2 reads FQNEAQ (reference sequence). Trimming stripped 5 bases from V and 7 bases from J, with 17 bases between. CDR3 DNA sequence: TGTGCCAGCAGCCCTTTTCAGCGGGCGAGTGGCTACACCTTC. Its protein is CASSPFQRASGYTF. The variable domain in full, with the rest retrieved from reference TRBV7-9 and TRBJ1-2, is DTGVSQNPRHKITKRGQNVTFRCDPISEHNRLYWYRQTLGQGPEFLTYFQNEAQLEKSRLLSDRFSAERPKGSFSTLEIQRTEQGDSAMYLCASSPFQRASGYTFGSGTRLTVV.

The rearrangement links TRBV19 to TRBJ1-5; D is possibly TRBD1 (5 bases). The CDR3 extends over 15 amino acids. From germline, CDR1 is LNHDA and CDR2 SQIVND (reference sequence). The V gene lost 10 bases and the J gene lost 7 bases, with 23 bases spanning the gap. In DNA, the CDR3 is TGTGCCACCCAGAGTTGGGACTATGGCGAACAGCCCCAGCATTTT. It is translated as CATQSWDYGEQPQHF.

This chain connects TRBV7-8 to TRBJ2-5; perhaps TRBD2 as D (5 bases). The length of the CDR3 is 12 residues. The V and J ends lost 3 bases and 9 bases respectively, with 11 bases between them. The V gene's germline CDR1 is SGHVS and CDR2 FQNEAQ. The DNA of the CDR3 is TGTGCCAGCAGCTTGGAGGCTCAGCCCCAGTACTTC. This sequence encodes CASSLEAQPQYF.

This clonotype occurred many times. This chain joins TRBV7-9 and TRBJ1-5, with 8 nucleotides matching TRBD1. With 5 bases clipped from V and 5 bases from J, the junction kept 5 bases outside the gene matches. This CDR3 is 14 amino acids long. Germline values: CDR1 SEHNR, CDR2 FQNEAQ (reference sequence). The CDR3 DNA is TGTGCCAGCAGCCACGGGACAGGTTATCAGCCCCAGCATTTT. It codes for CASSHGTGYQPQHF.

This clonotype was seen more than once but under ten times. This chain joins TRBV19 and TRBJ1-5, with TRBD1 identical over 8 bases. CDR1 is LNHDA, CDR2 SQIVND, per germline (reference sequence). The CDR3 is 15 residues long. J lost 8 bases, V lost 6 bases, and 12 bases had no gene match. CDR3 DNA sequence: TGTGCCAGTAGCGGACAGGGCACCGCCGAGAAGCCCCAGCATTTT. This sequence encodes CASSGQGTAEKPQHF.

This clonotype was recorded many times. This rearrangement joins TRBV20-1 to TRBJ1-6, with D possibly being TRBD1 (6 bases). This CDR3 is 15 amino acids long. V lost 6 bases to trimming and J lost 5 bases, with 17 bases between them. Germline V gene data show CDR1 as DFQATT and CDR2 as SNEGSKA (reference sequence). This CDR3 is CSAPPRAGDNSPLHF. In DNA form, the CDR3 reads TGCAGTGCACCTCCCAGGGCAGGGGATAATTCACCCCTCCACTTT.

Ten or more counts support this clonotype. V and J are TRBV15 and TRBJ1-4; D gene uncertain. The CDR3 is 13 residues long. Germline V gene sequence: CDR1 LNHNV, CDR2 YYDKDF (reference sequence). The ends were cut back, 8 bases at V and 0 bases at J, with 7 bases in the middle. The CDR3 DNA sequence: TGTGCCACCTCCCAACCAACTAATGAAAAACTGTTTTTT. Its translation: CATSQPTNEKLFF. The variable domain in full, completed from reference TRBV15 and TRBJ1-4, reads DAMVIQNPRYQVTQFGKPVTLSCSQTLNHNVMYWYQQKSSQAPKLLFHYYDKDFNNEADTPDNFQSRRPNTSFCFLDIRSPGLGDTAMYLCATSQPTNEKLFFGSGTQLSVL.

This clonotype was observed many times. The chain employs TRBV6-5 and TRBJ1-4; a possible D gene is TRBD1 (5 bases). The germline CDR1 and CDR2 sequences are MNHEY and SVGAGI. Between the trimmed V and J ends, which lost 2 bases and 8 bases, there was a span of 15 bases. CDR3 length equals 15 residues. CDR3 nucleotides: TGTGCCAGCAGTTACGATCGACAGCAACGAGAAAAACTGTTTTTT. Translation: CASSYDRQQREKLFF.

Points on this clonotype: The junction shows a germline mismatch at one end, possibly a read error. The chain recombines TRBV10-2 with TRBJ2-2; the match to TRBD2 covers 11 bases. CDR3 length equals 20 residues. Germline V gene data show CDR1 as WSHSY and CDR2 as SAAADI. The CDR3 here is CASSQFYETSGVVGTGELFF. CDR3 sequence (DNA): TGTGCCAGCAGCCAATTTTACGAGACTAGCGGGGTAGTCGGCACCGGGGAGCTGTTTTTT.

This clonotype came up a few times. The CDR3 reads CASKGLVTGASGDYGYTF. In DNA, the CDR3 is TGTGCCAGCAAAGGGTTGGTCACAGGGGCCTCCGGGGACTATGGCTACACCTTC. This chain uses TRBV3-1 with TRBJ1-2, with 7 bases that match TRBD1. J lost 3 bases, V lost 7 bases, and 20 bases had no gene match. The CDR3 spans 18 residues. The germline CDR1 and CDR2 sequences are LGHDT and YNNKEL (reference sequence).

This clonotype was observed many times. A read error may be the cause here, since a much bigger clone is one base away. This chain connects TRBV29-1 to TRBJ2-5, with D tentatively TRBD2 (5 bases). V shed 2 bases and J shed 3 bases, with 7 bases lying between them. The CDR3 extends over 12 amino acids. The germline V gene encodes CDR1 SQVTM and CDR2 ANQGSEA. The CDR3 is CSVEPGEETQYF. The CDR3 DNA reads as TGCAGCGTTGAACCCGGGGAAGAGACCCAGTACTTC.

This clonotype was observed a handful of times. The V call is TRBV24-1, the J call TRBJ1-1; D not certain. Germline V lookup: CDR1 KGHDR, CDR2 SFDVKD. This CDR3 has 13 residues. V lost 4 bases, J lost 4 bases, and 9 bases lay in between. DNA of the CDR3: TGTGCCACCAGTGAACATGGTGCCACTGAAGCTTTCTTT. This sequence encodes CATSEHGATEAFF.

This clonotype was found a few times. Its ends do not fully match the called genes, so a read error is possible. The chain carries TRBV10-3 and TRBJ1-1, with TRBD1 matching 10 bases. Germline V CDR1 and CDR2: ENHRY, SYGVKD. The CDR3 loop spans 18 amino acids. Here the CDR3 DNA reads TGTGCCAGCAGTCCCCAACCCGGGACAGGGGCCATGAACACTGAAGCTTTCTTT. This gives the protein CASSPQPGTGAMNTEAFF.

This chain connects TRBV4-2 to TRBJ1-1, with D unclear. The CDR3 has 15 residues. Germline V CDR1 and CDR2: LGHNA, YNFKEQ. V was pared by 0 bases and J by 0 bases, with 8 bases between. DNA of the CDR3: TGTGCCAGCAGCCAAGATTTTCACGTGAACACTGAAGCTTTCTTT. As protein: CASSQDFHVNTEAFF.

Worth noting for this clonotype: Compared with germline, one end of the junction differs, possibly owing to a read error. The chain links TRBV20-1 to TRBJ1-2; no clear D gene. CDR1 and CDR2 (germline): DFQATT, SNEGSKA (reference sequence). The CDR3 is 12 residues long. CDR3 residues: CSARVSTTRSLF. CDR3 nucleotides: TGCAGTGCTAGAGTCTCGACCACTCGGTCCCTCTTC.

This clonotype was counted at least ten times. The chain recombines TRBV7-2 with TRBJ2-2; TRBD2 aligns across 12 bases. Germline V lookup: CDR1 SGHTA, CDR2 FQGNSA. CDR3 length: 15 amino acids. V shed 1 base, J shed 7 bases, and the junction held 1 base outside the gene matches. The CDR3 DNA follows: TGTGCCAGCAGCTTAGGACTAGCGGGAGTCGGGGAGCTGTTTTTT. Translating it yields CASSLGLAGVGELFF.

This clonotype occurred many times. The chain combines TRBV5-1 with TRBJ1-1; perhaps TRBD1 as D (5 bases). This CDR3 spans 15 amino acids. In germline, CDR1 is SGHRS, CDR2 YFSETQ. V was cut by 0 bases and J by 5 bases, with 14 bases left in between. CDR3 loop: CASSLERGAGTEAFF. The CDR3 DNA is TGCGCCAGCAGCTTGGAGCGCGGGGCAGGAACTGAAGCTTTCTTT.

This clonotype was observed once. This chain joins TRBV11-2 and TRBJ2-7, with 10 bases fitting TRBD2. CDR1 is SGHAT, CDR2 FQNNGV, per germline. The CDR3 consists of 18 residues. The V gene end was trimmed by 5 bases and the J gene end by 7 bases; junction bases not matched to a gene: 20. This chain's CDR3 is CASSPRTSGRGNYEEQYF. Written as DNA, the CDR3 is TGTGCCAGCAGCCCCAGGACTAGCGGCCGTGGCAATTACGAGGAGCAGTACTTC.

This clonotype appeared a few times. The CDR3 coding sequence is TGTGCCAGCAGCTTAATGGACGGACGACTGAACACTGAAGCTTTCTTT. The encoded protein is CASSLMDGRLNTEAFF. This sequence joins TRBV7-3 and TRBJ1-1; D ambiguous. V was trimmed by 1 base and J by 0 bases, leaving 12 bases between them. Per germline, CDR1 SGHTA and CDR2 FQGTGA. The CDR3 runs to 16 residues.

J is TRBJ1-1 and V is TRBV15; unclear D gene. The V and J ends lost 1 base and 1 base respectively, with 10 bases between them. CDR3 length: 15 amino acids. Looked up from germline, CDR1 is LNHNV and CDR2 is YYDKDF (reference sequence). CDR3 region: CATSRVGVANTEAFF. As DNA, the CDR3 is TGTGCCACCAGCAGAGTTGGGGTGGCGAACACTGAAGCTTTCTTT.

This clonotype was recorded many times. This chain joins TRBV3-1 and TRBJ2-5, with D possibly TRBD1 on 5 matching bases. Trimming took off 6 bases at V and 0 bases at J, with 11 bases between the two ends. From germline, CDR1 is LGHDT and CDR2 YNNKEL (reference sequence). The CDR3 runs to 14 residues. In DNA, the CDR3 is TGTGCCAGCAGACGCGACAGAAACCAAGAGACCCAGTACTTC. Translating gives CASRRDRNQETQYF.

This clonotype was picked up many times. V and J are TRBV5-1 and TRBJ2-2; perhaps TRBD2 as D (5 bases). CDR1 is SGHRS, CDR2 YFSETQ, per germline. Deletions cut 0 bases from V and 5 bases from J, with 14 bases between. The length of the CDR3 is 16 residues. The CDR3 region is CASSLEGGRGTGELFF. DNA for the CDR3: TGCGCCAGCAGCTTGGAAGGAGGACGAGGGACCGGGGAGCTGTTTTTT.

There are many counts of this clonotype. This sequence joins TRBV12-3 or TRBV12-4 and TRBJ1-2; TRBD1 agrees at 8 bases. This CDR3 region has 13 residues. V lost 6 bases to trimming and J lost 7 bases; unmatched junction nucleotides: 7. CDR3 coding DNA: TGTGCCAGCAGCAAGACAGGGGCAGGTGGCTACACCTTC. Translated: CASSKTGAGGYTF.

Many counts were recorded for this clonotype. V is TRBV10-3 and J is TRBJ1-5; 7 bases map to TRBD1. In germline, CDR1 is ENHRY, CDR2 SYGVKD. V was clipped by 10 bases and J by 2 bases; unmatched bases: 5. The CDR3 extends over 13 amino acids. CDR3 in DNA: TGTGCCACCGACAGGGAAGGCAATCAGCCCCAGCATTTT. It yields the protein CATDREGNQPQHF.

This clonotype was counted ten times or more. This rearrangement joins TRBV24-1 to TRBJ2-5, with a weak D call TRBD1 (6 bases). V was pared by 3 bases and J by 1 base, with 11 bases between. CDR3 length equals 15 residues. Germline V CDR1 and CDR2: KGHDR, SFDVKD. For the CDR3, the DNA is TGTGCCACCAGTGATATAAGGGGGAGCCAAGAGACCCAGTACTTC. Its protein is CATSDIRGSQETQYF.

The chain employs TRBV5-6 and TRBJ2-7; possibly TRBD2 for D (5 bases). This CDR3 is built from 15 residues. Between the trimmed V and J ends, which lost 3 bases and 1 base, there was a span of 14 bases. Germline-derived CDR1 and CDR2 are SGHDT and YYEEEE. CDR3 amino acids: CASSSGGLISYEQYF. For the CDR3, the DNA is TGTGCCAGCAGCTCTGGAGGCCTCATTTCCTACGAGCAGTACTTC. The variable domain in full, completed from reference TRBV5-6 and TRBJ2-7, reads DAGVTQSPTHLIKTRGQQVTLRCSPKSGHDTVSWYQQALGQGPQFIFQYYEEEERQRGNFPDRFSGHQFPNYSSELNVNALLLGDSALYLCASSSGGLISYEQYFGPGTRLTVT.

This clonotype was observed a handful of times. The V call is TRBV5-1, the J call TRBJ2-7; 11 bases are shared with TRBD2. Germline CDR1 reads SGHRS; CDR2 reads YFSETQ. V lost 3 bases to trimming and J lost 1 base; unmatched junction nucleotides: 3. This CDR3 region has 15 residues. The CDR3: CASSYLAGGSYEQYF. DNA for the CDR3: TGCGCCAGCAGCTACCTAGCGGGAGGATCCTACGAGCAGTACTTC.